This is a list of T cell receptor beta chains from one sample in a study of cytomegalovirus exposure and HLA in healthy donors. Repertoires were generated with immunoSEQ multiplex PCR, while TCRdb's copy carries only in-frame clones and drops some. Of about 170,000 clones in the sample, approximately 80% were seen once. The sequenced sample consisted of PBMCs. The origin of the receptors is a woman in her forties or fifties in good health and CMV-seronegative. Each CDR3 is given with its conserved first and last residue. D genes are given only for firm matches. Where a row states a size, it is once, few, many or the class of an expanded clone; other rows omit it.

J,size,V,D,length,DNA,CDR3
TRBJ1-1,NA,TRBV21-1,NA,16,TGTGCCAGCAGCATGACAGGGGGCTCAATGAACACTGAAGCTTTCTTT,CASSMTGGSMNTEAFF
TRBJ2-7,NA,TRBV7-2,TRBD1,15,TGTGCCAGCAGCTTAGAATGGACAGGAGCCTACGAGCAGTACTTC,CASSLEWTGAYEQYF
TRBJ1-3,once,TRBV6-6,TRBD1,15,TGTGCCAGCAGTTATGAGGGGGCGAGAGGAAACACCATATATTTT,CASSYEGARGNTIYF
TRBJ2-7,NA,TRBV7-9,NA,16,TGTTCCAGCAGCCTGACCCGGGAAACCAGCTCCTACGAGCAGTACTTC,CSSSLTRETSSYEQYF
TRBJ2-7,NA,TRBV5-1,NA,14,TGCGCCAGCAGCTTGGTTGGGGGGAGCTACGAGCAGTACTTC,CASSLVGGSYEQYF
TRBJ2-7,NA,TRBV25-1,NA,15,TGTGCCAGCAGCAACACAGGGTCGCCTCCCTACGAGCAGTACTTC,CASSNTGSPPYEQYF
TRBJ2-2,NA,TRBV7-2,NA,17,TGTGCCAGCAGCTTAAGGGGGGGGAGGTGGGGCACCGGGGAGCTGTTTTTT,CASSLRGGRWGTGELFF
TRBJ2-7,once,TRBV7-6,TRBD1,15,TGTGCCAGCAGCTTAGGAGGACAGGGGGCGGGGGAGCAGTACTTC,CASSLGGQGAGEQYF
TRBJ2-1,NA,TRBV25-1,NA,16,TGTGCCAGCACCGAAGGGGGGGGCGACTCCTACAATGAGCAGTTCTTC,CASTEGGGDSYNEQFF
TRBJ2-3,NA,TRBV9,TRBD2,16,TGTGCCAGCAGCGCCTCCACTGGGCGGGGGGTAGATACGCAGTATTTT,CASSASTGRGVDTQYF
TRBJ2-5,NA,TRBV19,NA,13,TGTGCCAGTAGTATCGGGACTCAAGAGACCCAGTACTTC,CASSIGTQETQYF
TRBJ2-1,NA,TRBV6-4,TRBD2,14,TGTGCCAGGATTGAGGGACTAGCGGACAATGAGCAGTTCTTC,CARIEGLADNEQFF
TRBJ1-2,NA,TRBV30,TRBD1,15,TGTGCCTGGAGTGTAACGACAGGGGGATTCTATGGCTACACCTTC,CAWSVTTGGFYGYTF
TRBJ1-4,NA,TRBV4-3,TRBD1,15,TGCGCCAGCAGCCAAGATGACAGGGGACGGGAAAAACTGTTTTTT,CASSQDDRGREKLFF
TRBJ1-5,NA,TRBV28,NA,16,TGTGCCAGCAGTTTATACCATTTGGCCTCAGGGCAGCCCCAGCATTTT,CASSLYHLASGQPQHF
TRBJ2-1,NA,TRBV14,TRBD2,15,TGTGCCAGCAGCCAAGATTCGGGAGGGTGGAATGAGCAGTTCTTC,CASSQDSGGWNEQFF
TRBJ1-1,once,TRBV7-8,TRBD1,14,TGTGCCAGCAGCTTTAGACAGGGACTTGGTGAAGCTTTCTTT,CASSFRQGLGEAFF
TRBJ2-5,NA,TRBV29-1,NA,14,TGCAGCGCCGGGGGTCGGGGGAACCAAGAGACCCAGTACTTC,CSAGGRGNQETQYF
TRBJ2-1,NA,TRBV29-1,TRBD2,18,TGCACCTTCCACAGGAGGACTAGCGGGAGGGCCGTCGACAATGAGCGGTTCTTC,CTFHRRTSGRAVDNERFF
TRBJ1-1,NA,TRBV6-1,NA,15,TGTGCCAGCAGTGTATTCGGAACGGGGGACACTGAAGCTTTCTTT,CASSVFGTGDTEAFF
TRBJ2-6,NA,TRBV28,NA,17,TGTGCCAGCGCCCGAATCGGGGCAGGGGCTGGGGCCAACGTCCTGACTTTC,CASARIGAGAGANVLTF
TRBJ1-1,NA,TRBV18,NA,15,TGTGCCAGCTCACGCGCTACAGGGCGGAACACTGAAGCTTTCTTT,CASSRATGRNTEAFF
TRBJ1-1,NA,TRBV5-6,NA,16,TGTGCCAGCAGCTTGTCTATCGGCAGGGTGAACACTGAAGCTTTCTTT,CASSLSIGRVNTEAFF